The TCR beta chain described here comes from a study of T-cell reconstitution after alpha-beta-depleted transplantation in children. Findings of the study overall: After one year, T-cell counts and TCRbeta diversity mostly came from new T cells. Recipient T cells and thymic progenitors that survived were the source of the high TCRbeta diversity seen at day 60 in some patients.

A TCRbeta library incorporating unique molecular identifiers was prepared. MiXCR, run by TCRdb on the PCR reads, gives a single entry per CDR3 protein. This sample carries about 110,000 distinct CDR3 sequences, 10% of them seen once, and the ten largest clones take 34%. On this clonotype: Its target is not known.

The material sequenced was PBMCs, taken before TCRalphabeta/CD19-depleted stem cell transplant. This TCR was sampled from a boy between 2 and 15 years old with acute lymphoblastic leukemia, due to receive a stem cell transplant.

The CDR3 nucleotides read TGCAGTGCTAGGTCCCAGGGCCCCTACGAGCAGTACTTC. As protein: CSARSQGPYEQYF. The chain carries TRBV20-1 and TRBJ2-7, with D perhaps TRBD1 (5 bases). The CDR3 sequence is 13 residues long. Between the trimmed V and J ends, which lost 3 bases and 2 bases, there was a span of 11 bases. Per the germline V gene, CDR1 is DFQATT and CDR2 is SNEGSKA (reference sequence).